This T cell receptor beta chain is from a study of CD8 T cells in Susac syndrome. Turning to the study itself: Each patient with Susac syndrome, at the time of blood draw, was therapy-naive, on corticosteroids, or on intravenous immunoglobulin alone. Overall study results and limits: In total CD8+ repertoires, around 15 Susac-specific public clones were detected, and CD8+ TEMRA repertoires contained roughly 5.

The count of this clonotype is one. The antigen is undetermined. TCR beta from blood CD8+ and CD4+ T cells was sequenced. A quantity of about 0.5 to 1 ug RNA underwent reverse transcription using random hexamers. TCRdb analysed the immunoSEQ multiplex PCR reads with MiXCR anew, one entry per CDR3 protein. The data hold tens of thousands of distinct CDR3 sequences, with approximately 95% observed a single time. There are 16 residues in the CDR3. Trimming took off 1 base at V and 7 bases at J, with 14 bases between the two ends. Germline V gene sequence: CDR1 SNHLY, CDR2 FYNNEI. This clonotype was obtained from a human donor with Susac syndrome. The V call is TRBV2, the J call TRBJ1-6; no firm D call. Sequencing input: CD8+ T cells from PBMCs. The CDR3 DNA reads as TGTGCCAGCAGTGAAGAGGGCCCGAGGATGAATTCACCCCTCCACTTT. Its protein product is CASSEEGPRMNSPLHF.